These 26 T cell receptor beta chains were sequenced from one sample in a study of shared clonotypes between healthy human individuals. Profiled with immunoSEQ multiplex PCR; TCRdb holds only in-frame clones, not every one. The sample has about 1.5 million clones, over 95% seen once; the top ten hold approximately 1%. Sequencing used naive CD4+ T cells sorted from blood. Described subset: CD45RA+ positively selected. These receptors came from a man between 25 and 39 years old in good health.

This clone was seen once. The rearrangement links TRBV7-2 to TRBJ2-5; TRBD2 aligns across 10 bases. The CDR3 runs 15 residues. Germline CDR1 and CDR2: SGHTA and FQGNSA. Germline trimming cut 2 bases from V and 1 base from J; bases unmatched to any gene: 1. The CDR3 DNA reads as TGTGCCAGCAGCTTACTAGCGGGGGTCCAAGAGACCCAGTACTTC. This sequence encodes CASSLLAGVQETQYF.

The chain is built from TRBV6-6 and TRBJ2-1, with a weak D call TRBD2 (6 bases). CDR1 is MNHNY, CDR2 SVGAGI, per germline (reference sequence). This CDR3 is 12 amino acids long. V was cut by 6 bases and J by 10 bases, with 13 bases left in between. The CDR3 region is CASSSGVREQFF. As DNA, the CDR3 is TGTGCCAGCAGCTCGGGAGTACGGGAGCAGTTCTTC.

This clone was found once. V is TRBV20-1 and J is TRBJ2-3; unclear D gene. CDR1 and CDR2 (germline): DFQATT, SNEGSKA (reference sequence). CDR3 size: 11 residues. Trimming took off 2 bases at V and 6 bases at J, with 6 bases between the two ends. The CDR3 DNA reads TGCAGTGCTAGATTCGGGGATACGCAGTATTTT. It is translated as CSARFGDTQYF.

About this clone: The sample carries other DNA sequences with the same CDR3. This chain links TRBV7-2 with TRBJ2-7, with 10 nucleotides matching TRBD2. The V gene's germline CDR1 is SGHTA and CDR2 FQGNSA. The CDR3 totals 14 residues. The V and J ends lost 4 bases and 2 bases, in that order; junction bases with no gene match: 2. The CDR3 DNA sequence: TGTGCCAGCAGCTCCAGCGGGAGGGCCTACGAGCAGTACTTC. Amino acid sequence: CASSSSGRAYEQYF.

This rearrangement joins TRBV19 to TRBJ1-5; D call uncertain. The CDR3 is 10 amino acids. Per the germline V gene, CDR1 is LNHDA and CDR2 is SQIVND (reference sequence). V dropped 10 bases and J dropped 8 bases, with 9 bases sitting between them. This chain's CDR3 is CATKREPQHF. The CDR3 DNA follows: TGTGCCACCAAGAGGGAGCCCCAGCATTTT.

This chain connects TRBV4-3 to TRBJ1-4; TRBD1 is a possible D gene (6 bases). The V and J ends lost 3 bases and 7 bases respectively, with 12 bases between them. The germline V gene encodes CDR1 LGHNA and CDR2 YSLEER. The CDR3 loop spans 14 amino acids. The CDR3 sequence: CASSQGGAVEKLFF. CDR3 nucleotide sequence: TGCGCCAGCAGCCAGGGGGGCGCGGTTGAAAAACTGTTTTTT.

The chain has TRBV5-5 and TRBJ2-7; 7 nucleotides line up with TRBD1. In germline, CDR1 is SGHKS, CDR2 YYEKEE (reference sequence). V shed 1 base and J 3 bases; nucleotides not matched to a gene: 4. The length of the CDR3 is 14 residues. The CDR3 DNA is TGTGCCAGCAGCTTGTTTGACAGGGTCTACGAGCAGTACTTC. This sequence encodes CASSLFDRVYEQYF.

This chain uses TRBV6-1 with TRBJ1-2, with a tentative D call TRBD1 (6 bases). The CDR3 is 14 residues long. Trimming shortened V by 10 bases and J by 8 bases, and 23 bases separated the two germline ends. Germline V CDR1 and CDR2: MNHNS, SASEGT. The CDR3 sequence: CATNPGQSRTGYTF. Written as DNA, the CDR3 is TGTGCCACCAACCCGGGACAATCAAGGACGGGCTACACCTTC.

V usage is TRBV6-1 and J usage is TRBJ2-1; D possibly corresponds to TRBD2 (5 bases). CDR1 is MNHNS, CDR2 SASEGT, per germline. This CDR3 has 18 amino acids. The germline V and J ends were trimmed by 4 bases and 0 bases, with 19 bases remaining between them. The CDR3: CASSAQPSAVISYNEQFF. Written as DNA, the CDR3 is TGTGCCAGCAGTGCTCAACCTTCAGCGGTTATCTCCTACAATGAGCAGTTCTTC.

This chain joins TRBV18 and TRBJ2-2; D is possibly TRBD2 (6 bases). The CDR3 has 15 residues. CDR1 is KGHSH and CDR2 is LQKENI in the germline V gene. Deletions cut 1 base from V and 5 bases from J, with 11 bases between. The CDR3 protein is CASSPLADQTGELFF. CDR3 DNA sequence: TGTGCCAGCTCACCACTAGCGGATCAAACCGGGGAGCTGTTTTTT.

V gene TRBV7-9 combines with J gene TRBJ1-2, with TRBD1 as a possible D gene (5 bases). Trimming removed 5 bases from V and 1 base from J, with 11 bases in between. There are 14 residues in the CDR3. Germline V gene sequence: CDR1 SEHNR, CDR2 FQNEAQ (reference sequence). CDR3 sequence (DNA): TGTGCCAGCAGCCCCGACAGAAATAACTATGGCTACACCTTC. As protein: CASSPDRNNYGYTF.

CDR3 coding DNA: TGTGCCTGGATGTCCCAGGGGTTAACCTACGAGCAGTACTTC. Amino acids: CAWMSQGLTYEQYF. The rearrangement links TRBV30 to TRBJ2-7; D is perhaps TRBD1 (6 bases). The germline V and J ends were trimmed by 4 bases and 2 bases, with 15 bases remaining between them. This CDR3 has 14 residues. Germline-derived CDR1 and CDR2 are GTSNPN and SVGIG (reference sequence).

This clone was found once. This chain joins TRBV29-1 and TRBJ1-2; D ambiguous. The V end was cut by 3 bases, the J end by 7 bases, with 12 bases between. This CDR3 contains 12 residues. Germline loops: CDR1 SQVTM, CDR2 ANQGSEA. The CDR3 DNA follows: TGCAGCGTTGACCAAGAATTGATTGGCTACACCTTC. It encodes CSVDQELIGYTF.

This clone was recorded only once. V gene TRBV5-1 combines with J gene TRBJ2-6; weak D call: TRBD2 (5 bases). In germline, CDR1 is SGHRS, CDR2 YFSETQ. This CDR3 has 15 residues. With 5 bases removed from V and 3 bases from J, the gap between germline ends came to 12 bases. The CDR3 DNA reads TGCGCCAGCAGTCCCCTTGGGAGTGGGGCCAACGTCCTGACTTTC. It is translated as CASSPLGSGANVLTF.

DNA of the CDR3: TGTGCCAGCAGCCGTGTGGGACTCAAGGGTTGGGAAAAAGAGACCCAGTACTTC. Protein: CASSRVGLKGWEKETQYF. This chain links TRBV5-4 with TRBJ2-5; D possibly corresponds to TRBD2 (6 bases). V was trimmed by 4 bases and J by 3 bases, leaving 25 bases between them. The CDR3 is made up of 18 amino acids. CDR1 and CDR2 (germline): SGHNT, YYREEE (reference sequence).

The V and J genes are TRBV2 and TRBJ2-7; 9 bases agree with TRBD1. The CDR3 has 13 residues. The germline gives CDR1 SNHLY, CDR2 FYNNEI. The V gene end was trimmed by 7 bases and the J gene end by 4 bases; junction bases not matched to a gene: 5. CDR3 coding DNA: TGTGCCAGCAATGGGGGACAGGGTTACGAGCAGTACTTC. Translated: CASNGGQGYEQYF.

This chain links TRBV2 with TRBJ2-2; no firm D call. V was clipped by 3 bases and J by 7 bases, with 12 bases between them. The V gene's germline CDR1 is SNHLY and CDR2 FYNNEI. CDR3 length: 14 amino acids. CDR3 sequence: CASSDPGESGELFF. The CDR3 DNA is TGTGCCAGCAGTGATCCTGGAGAGAGCGGGGAGCTGTTTTTT.

V gene TRBV9 combines with J gene TRBJ2-5; 8 bases are a match to TRBD2. Germline values: CDR1 SGDLS, CDR2 YYNGEE. V shed 0 bases, J shed 4 bases, and the junction held 5 bases outside the gene matches. The CDR3 contains 15 residues. The CDR3, as DNA: TGTGCCAGCAGCGTAGGAGCGGGAGTCGCAGAGACCCAGTACTTC. Its translation: CASSVGAGVAETQYF.

The CDR3 region has the DNA TGTGCCAGCACTCGCGACAGTAACACCGGGGAGCTGTTTTTT. Encoded protein: CASTRDSNTGELFF. The chain is built from TRBV6-5 and TRBJ2-2, with a tentative D call TRBD1 (5 bases). Germline loops: CDR1 MNHEY, CDR2 SVGAGI. The CDR3 is 14 residues long. V lost 7 bases and J lost 2, with 11 bases in between.

This chain links TRBV28 with TRBJ1-5; D possibly corresponds to TRBD1 (6 bases). CDR3 length: 16 amino acids. Germline V gene sequence: CDR1 MDHEN, CDR2 SYDVKM. The ends were cut back, 4 bases at V and 7 bases at J, with 20 bases in the middle. CDR3 DNA: TGTGCCAGCAGTTCAGCTACAGGGTTTGATGCCCAGCCCCAGCATTTT. Its translation is CASSSATGFDAQPQHF.

Concerning this clone: Other nucleotide sequences in the sample specify the same CDR3. The V and J genes are TRBV6-5 and TRBJ1-1, with D maybe TRBD1 (5 bases). The CDR3 is made up of 15 amino acids. From germline, CDR1 is MNHEY and CDR2 SVGAGI. V was cut by 0 bases and J by 0 bases, with 8 bases left in between. CDR3 sequence: CASSYSGGVNTEAFF. CDR3 DNA: TGTGCCAGCAGTTACTCGGGGGGGGTGAACACTGAAGCTTTCTTT.

The chain has TRBV18 and TRBJ1-4; 7 positions match TRBD1. Germline values: CDR1 KGHSH, CDR2 LQKENI. The CDR3 totals 16 residues. Trimming removed 2 bases from V and 2 bases from J; junction bases left unmatched: 5. CDR3 in amino acids: CASSPMTGRTNEKLFF. CDR3 sequence (DNA): TGTGCCAGCTCACCAATGACAGGGCGGACTAATGAAAAACTGTTTTTT.

The V call is TRBV2, the J call TRBJ2-1; 8 bases fit TRBD2. The V segment lost 8 bases and the J segment 8 bases; nucleotides outside the gene matches: 8. Germline-derived CDR1 and CDR2 are SNHLY and FYNNEI. CDR3 length: 13 residues. CDR3 protein: CASRTSLGHEQFF. The CDR3 DNA reads as TGTGCCAGCCGGACTAGCTTAGGGCATGAGCAGTTCTTC.

The J gene is TRBJ2-5, the V gene TRBV5-4; weak D call: TRBD1 (5 bases). Trimming pared 4 bases from V and 0 bases from J, leaving 10 bases between. CDR1 and CDR2 from the germline V gene are SGHNT and YYREEE (reference sequence). This CDR3 spans 14 amino acids. CDR3 in amino acids: CASSIFRDQETQYF. As DNA, the CDR3 is TGTGCCAGCAGCATATTCAGGGACCAAGAGACCCAGTACTTC.

This chain links TRBV25-1 with TRBJ2-1; 7 nucleotides line up with TRBD1. V lost 2 bases to trimming and J lost 4 bases; unmatched junction nucleotides: 11. The length of the CDR3 is 17 residues. Germline V gene data show CDR1 as MGHDK and CDR2 as SYGVNS. The CDR3 DNA follows: TGTGCCAGCAGTGAAGTTTTCGGGCAGGGGGTTTACAATGAGCAGTTCTTC. Its protein is CASSEVFGQGVYNEQFF.

The V and J genes are TRBV7-2 and TRBJ2-5; no definite D call. This CDR3 contains 11 residues. Germline-derived CDR1 and CDR2 are SGHTA and FQGNSA. V was shortened by 2 bases and J by 7 bases, with 5 bases between the two germline ends. CDR3 nucleotides: TGTGCCAGCAGCTTATCTTGGACCCAGTACTTC. It encodes CASSLSWTQYF.